Below, 9 T cell receptor beta chains from the same sample are listed, as sequenced in a study of shared clonotypes between healthy human individuals. Libraries were prepared by immunoSEQ multiplex PCR; TCRdb keeps only in-frame clonotypes and omits some of them. The repertoire holds about 2,100,000 clones, about 93% seen once, with around 1.7% in the top ten. Only CD45RO-negative cells positively selected for CCR7 counted as naive CD8 cells, so terminally differentiated effector memory CD45RA+ cells were excluded. The material sequenced was naive CD8+ T cells from PBMCs. These TCRs come from a man in his late teens or twenties in good health. Some clones in this sample may be carry-over from other donors' samples.

The V gene is TRBV27, the J gene TRBJ1-5, with a weak D call TRBD1 (5 bases). V lost 1 base, J lost 2 bases, and 15 bases lay in between. Germline loops: CDR1 MNHEY, CDR2 SMNVEV (reference sequence). The CDR3 contains 17 residues. The CDR3 nucleotides are TGTGCCAGCAGTTTATTGACCCCAGGGAGGGGCAATCAGCCCCAGCATTTT. It codes for CASSLLTPGRGNQPQHF.

The genes are TRBV7-6 and TRBJ2-1, with 7 positions matching TRBD2. The CDR3 sequence is 11 residues long. Germline lookup yields CDR1 SGHVS and CDR2 FNYEAQ. V dropped 4 bases and J dropped 12; count of bases not matched to a gene: 3. This chain's CDR3 is CASSSAGRQFF. CDR3 DNA: TGTGCCAGCAGCTCAGCGGGACGGCAGTTCTTC.

This chain uses TRBV7-9 with TRBJ2-7; no reliable D call. Germline loops: CDR1 SEHNR, CDR2 FQNEAQ (reference sequence). The CDR3 contains 15 residues. V shed 2 bases and J shed 5 bases, with 16 bases lying between them. In DNA form, the CDR3 reads TGTGCCAGCAGCTTATTCAGGACGCCCATCGACGAGCAGTACTTC. Amino acid sequence: CASSLFRTPIDEQYF.

The chain combines TRBV27 with TRBJ1-5; tentative D call: TRBD1 (5 bases). The CDR3 is 14 residues long. In germline, CDR1 is MNHEY, CDR2 SMNVEV (reference sequence). V lost 2 bases to trimming and J lost 7 bases, with 12 bases between them. The CDR3 nucleotides read TGTGCCAGCAGTTTAGGGACTTTTGCCCAGCCCCAGCATTTT. It translates to CASSLGTFAQPQHF.

V usage is TRBV28 and J usage is TRBJ2-5, with D hard to call. CDR1 is MDHEN and CDR2 is SYDVKM in the germline V gene. The CDR3 has 14 amino acids. V lost 6 bases and J lost 1, with 12 bases in between. In DNA form, the CDR3 reads TGTGCCAGCAGGCCCTTGATGGTCCAAGAGACCCAGTACTTC. Translating it yields CASRPLMVQETQYF.

The chain links TRBV11-2 to TRBJ1-2; D is uncertain. Germline V gene lookup returns CDR1 SGHAT and CDR2 FQNNGV. V was clipped by 5 bases and J by 6 bases, with 10 bases between them. The CDR3 spans 12 residues. The CDR3 here is CASSPSPDGYTF. CDR3 bases: TGTGCCAGCAGCCCCTCCCCGGATGGCTACACCTTC.

This chain connects TRBV6-5 to TRBJ2-1; D gene unclear. Deletions cut 2 bases from V and 8 bases from J, with 10 bases between. Germline CDR1 is MNHEY and CDR2 is SVGAGI. This CDR3 spans 13 amino acids. The CDR3 reads CASSYTLFHEQFF. Here the CDR3 DNA reads TGTGCCAGCAGTTACACCCTATTTCATGAGCAGTTCTTC.

The gene calls are TRBV5-6 and TRBJ2-1; possibly TRBD1 for D (6 bases). The ends were cut back, 4 bases at V and 2 bases at J, with 13 bases in the middle. Germline lookup yields CDR1 SGHDT and CDR2 YYEEEE. This CDR3 spans 15 amino acids. CDR3 DNA sequence: TGTGCCAGCAGCCCCCGACAGGAGCCCTACAATGAGCAGTTCTTC. It encodes CASSPRQEPYNEQFF.

The chain carries TRBV27 and TRBJ2-1; no definite D call. This CDR3 has 12 residues. With 2 bases removed from V and 8 bases from J, the gap between germline ends came to 7 bases. Germline V gives CDR1 MNHEY, CDR2 SMNVEV (reference sequence). CDR3 loop: CASSLNRHEQFF. In DNA form, the CDR3 reads TGTGCCAGCAGTTTAAATCGCCATGAGCAGTTCTTC.